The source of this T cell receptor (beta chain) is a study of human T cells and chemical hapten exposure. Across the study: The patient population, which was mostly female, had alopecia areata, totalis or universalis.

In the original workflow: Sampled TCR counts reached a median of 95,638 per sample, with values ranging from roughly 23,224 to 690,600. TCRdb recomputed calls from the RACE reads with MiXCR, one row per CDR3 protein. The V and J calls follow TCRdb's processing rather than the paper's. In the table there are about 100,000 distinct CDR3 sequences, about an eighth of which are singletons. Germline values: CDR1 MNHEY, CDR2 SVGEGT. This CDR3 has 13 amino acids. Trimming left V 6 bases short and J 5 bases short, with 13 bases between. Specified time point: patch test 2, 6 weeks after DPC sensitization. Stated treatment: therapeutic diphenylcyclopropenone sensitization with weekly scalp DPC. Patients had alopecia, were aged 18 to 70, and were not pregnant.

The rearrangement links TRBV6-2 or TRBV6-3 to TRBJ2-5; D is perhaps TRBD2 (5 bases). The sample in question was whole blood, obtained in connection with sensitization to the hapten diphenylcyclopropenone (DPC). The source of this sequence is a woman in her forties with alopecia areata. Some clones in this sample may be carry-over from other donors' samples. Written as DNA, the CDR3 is TGTGCCAGCAGAGGAGGACCCGGGGAGACCCAGTACTTC. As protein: CASRGGPGETQYF.